A selection of T cell receptor beta chains follows, all from one sample in a study of T-cell reconstitution after alpha-beta-depleted transplantation in children. From the PCR reads, TCRdb called clonotypes with MiXCR, one entry per CDR3 protein. The table shows 480,000 or so distinct CDR3 sequences, with about 10% occurring only once. The sample was PBMCs, taken before TCRalphabeta/CD19-depleted stem cell transplant. Receptors were obtained from a child aged 2 to 10 with inherited bone marrow failure, due to receive a stem cell transplant. Both conserved end residues are part of each CDR3. The D gene is left open where the match is weak. For some rows the clone size is stated as once, few or many, or as a class when expanded; others skip it.

>TRBV4-3|-|many|TRBJ2-1
CASSQAPPFGANEQFF
TGCGCCAGCAGCCAAGCCCCCCCGTTCGGGGCCAATGAGCAGTTCTTC
>TRBV21-1|-|-|TRBJ2-3
CASSSRGDVRLAGGAVTDTQYF
TGTGCCAGCAGCTCCAGGGGGGACGTGAGACTAGCGGGAGGTGCTGTCACAGATACGCAGTATTTT
>TRBV7-8|-|many|TRBJ2-1
CASSLASGTYNEQFF
TGTGCCAGCAGCTTAGCTAGCGGAACCTACAATGAGCAGTTCTTC
>TRBV4-3|-|many|TRBJ2-4
CASSQELYDIAKNIQYF
TGCGCCAGCAGCCAAGAGTTGTACGATATAGCCAAAAACATTCAGTACTTC
>TRBV18|-|many|TRBJ2-1
CASSTENWGNEQFF
TGTGCCAGCTCAACAGAGAACTGGGGGAATGAGCAGTTCTTC
>TRBV24-1|TRBD1|many|TRBJ2-1
CATSVSRGSYNEQFF
TGTGCCACCAGTGTAAGCAGGGGGTCTTACAATGAGCAGTTCTTC
>TRBV10-1|-|many|TRBJ2-5
CASSVEETQYF
TGCGCCAGCAGTGTGGAGGAGACCCAGTACTTC
>TRBV4-3|-|-|TRBJ2-2
CASSQKEPAISTGELFF
TGCGCCAGCAGCCAAAAAGAGCCAGCGATTAGCACCGGGGAGCTGTTTTTT
>TRBV20-1|TRBD1|many|TRBJ1-2
CSATLTGGTYGYTF
TGCAGTGCTACCCTGACAGGGGGCACTTATGGCTACACCTTC
>TRBV4-2|TRBD2|-|TRBJ2-7
CASSHNEIPGGSGRAHEQNF
TGTGCCAGCAGCCACAACGAAATCCCCGGGGGTAGCGGGAGAGCTCACGAGCAGAACTTC
>TRBV29-1|-|many|TRBJ2-3
CSATGQPDTDTQYF
TGCAGCGCAACCGGACAGCCAGACACAGATACGCAGTATTTT
>TRBV4-2|-|-|TRBJ1-2
CASSQDLEQRANYGYTF
TGTGCCAGCAGCCAAGATCTCGAGCAGAGAGCTAACTATGGCTACACCTTC
>TRBV9|TRBD1|many|TRBJ2-7
CASSLLTGGEQYF
TGTGCCAGCAGCTTGCTAACAGGGGGCGAGCAGTACTTC
>TRBV24-1|TRBD1|many|TRBJ1-1
CATSDLHSASWPPALPHRGTEAFF
TGTGCCACCAGTGATTTGCACAGTGCTTCTTGGCCACCTGCTCTCCCCCACAGGGGGACTGAAGCTTTCTTT
>TRBV5-1|-|-|TRBJ2-7
CASSSGTHEQYF
TGCGCCAGCAGCTCAGGGACACACGAGCAGTACTTC
>TRBV27|TRBD1|-|TRBJ2-5
CASSFVQGAGETQYF
TGTGCCAGCAGTTTCGTACAGGGGGCTGGGGAGACCCAGTACTTC
>TRBV19|-|-|TRBJ2-5
CASSMTGQETQYF
TGTGCCAGTAGTATGACAGGACAAGAGACCCAGTACTTC
>TRBV7-9|TRBD1|many|TRBJ2-5
CASSLAGQLEETQYF
TGTGCCAGCAGCTTAGCGGGACAGTTGGAAGAGACCCAGTACTTC
>TRBV29-1|-|many|TRBJ2-7
CSVRPGLNFYEQYF
TGCAGCGTTCGCCCGGGACTCAATTTCTACGAGCAGTACTTC
>TRBV29-1|-|many|TRBJ2-7
CSVASVNEQYF
TGCAGCGTTGCATCTGTGAACGAGCAGTACTTC
>TRBV5-1|TRBD1|once|TRBJ2-3
CASSPTGDPTDTQYF
TGCGCCAGCAGCCCGACAGGGGACCCCACAGATACGCAGTATTTT
>TRBV20-1|-|many|TRBJ2-1
CSALAVLYNEQFF
TGCAGTGCCCTAGCTGTACTCTACAATGAGCAGTTCTTC
>TRBV14|TRBD1|many|TRBJ2-7
CASSQTGTGGTYEQYF
TGTGCCAGCAGCCAGACCGGGACAGGGGGCACCTACGAGCAGTACTTC
>TRBV14|-|many|TRBJ2-7
CASSPIERYEQYF
TGTGCCAGCAGCCCTATAGAGCGCTACGAGCAGTACTTC
>TRBV7-8|TRBD2|many|TRBJ2-7
CASSLVPSGFSYEQYF
TGTGCCAGCAGCTTAGTCCCTAGCGGATTCTCCTACGAGCAGTACTTC
>TRBV25-1|TRBD2|many|TRBJ2-3
CASSAYPGTSGSWRPTDTQYF
TGTGCCAGCAGTGCTTACCCCGGGACTAGCGGGAGTTGGCGCCCCACAGATACGCAGTATTTT
>TRBV29-1|-|many|TRBJ1-4
CSVEGGDEKLFF
TGCAGCGTTGAGGGAGGGGATGAAAAACTGTTTTTT
>TRBV27|-|many|TRBJ1-5
CASSFYGSNQPQHF
TGTGCCAGCAGTTTTTACGGGAGCAATCAGCCCCAGCATTTT
>TRBV7-2|-|many|TRBJ2-1
CASTPSRTPYNEQFF
TGTGCCAGCACCCCTAGCAGAACCCCATACAATGAGCAGTTCTTC
>TRBV30|-|-|TRBJ2-7
CAWSSGGAYEQYF
TGTGCCTGGAGCTCAGGGGGGGCCTACGAGCAGTACTTC
>TRBV27|TRBD1|many|TRBJ2-3
CASSRPRTGRTDTQYF
TGTGCCAGCAGTCGCCCCCGGACAGGGCGGACAGATACGCAGTATTTT
>TRBV12-3/TRBV12-4|TRBD1|many|TRBJ2-6
CASSSQGAGANVLTF
TGTGCCAGCAGTTCACAGGGGGCTGGGGCCAACGTCCTGACTTTC
>TRBV16|-|many|TRBJ2-7
CASSQSGGLYEQYF
TGTGCCAGCAGCCAATCCGGCGGTCTCTACGAGCAGTACTTC
>TRBV29-1|TRBD2|many|TRBJ2-1
CSVLGLAGGPSYNEQFF
TGCAGCGTTCTCGGACTAGCGGGAGGGCCGTCCTACAATGAGCAGTTCTTC
>TRBV5-1|TRBD2|many|TRBJ2-3
CASKDSGNGDTQYF
TGCGCCAGCAAGGATAGCGGGAACGGAGATACGCAGTATTTT
>TRBV5-4|-|-|TRBJ2-6
CASSLVRTGANVLTF
TGTGCCAGCAGCTTGGTGCGGACTGGGGCCAACGTCCTGACTTTC
>TRBV29-1|-|-|TRBJ2-7
CSVEDDGNASYEQYF
TGCAGCGTTGAAGATGACGGGAATGCTTCCTACGAGCAGTACTTC
>TRBV24-1|TRBD1|many|TRBJ2-1
CATSDLTGGLYNEQFF
TGTGCCACCAGTGATTTGACAGGGGGCCTATACAATGAGCAGTTCTTC
>TRBV5-1|TRBD2|many|TRBJ2-1
CASSWWTSGTYNEQFF
TGCGCCAGCAGCTGGTGGACTAGCGGGACCTACAATGAGCAGTTCTTC
>TRBV27|TRBD1|many|TRBJ2-7
CASSKPWTGRREQYF
TGTGCCAGCAGTAAACCTTGGACAGGGCGTAGGGAGCAGTACTTC
>TRBV6-5|TRBD1|many|TRBJ2-1
CASSYLTTGGENEQFF
TGTGCCAGCAGTTACTTAACGACAGGGGGGGAGAATGAGCAGTTCTTC
>TRBV30|-|-|TRBJ2-1
CAWSPPSSYNEQFF
TGTGCCTGGAGTCCGCCCAGCTCCTACAATGAGCAGTTCTTC
>TRBV5-1|-|many|TRBJ2-3
CASSLTYTDTQYF
TGCGCCAGCAGCTTGACTTACACAGATACGCAGTATTTT
>TRBV6-2/TRBV6-3|-|many|TRBJ2-5
CASSFWSETQYF
TGTGCCAGCAGTTTCTGGAGCGAGACCCAGTACTTC
>TRBV3-1|-|many|TRBJ2-7
CASARAYEQYF
TGTGCCAGCGCTAGGGCCTACGAGCAGTACTTC
>TRBV12-3/TRBV12-4|-|many|TRBJ1-1
CASSFRTEAFF
TGTGCCAGCAGTTTCCGGACCGAAGCTTTCTTT
>TRBV5-6|TRBD1|-|TRBJ2-7
CASSGDRGPYEQYF
TGTGCCAGCAGCGGGGACAGGGGACCCTACGAGCAGTACTTC
>TRBV4-1|-|many|TRBJ2-5
CASSPNRALGETQYF
TGCGCCAGCAGCCCGAACAGGGCCTTGGGCGAGACCCAGTACTTC
>TRBV12-3/TRBV12-4|-|many|TRBJ1-5
CASSIVSNQPQHF
TGTGCCAGCAGTATCGTCAGCAATCAGCCCCAGCATTTT